This T cell receptor beta chain was sequenced for a study of identical twins. Broader study findings: Model-predicted out-of-frame TCR alpha sharing fell below observed values in monozygotic twins. Conclusions were drawn cross-sectionally by statistical analysis, without following the same donors. Twins showed weaker excess sharing in their beta out-of-frame sequences.

TCRdb re-analysed the 5' RACE reads in MiXCR, keeping a single row per CDR3 protein. The table records roughly 230,000 distinct CDR3 sequences, roughly 8.7% of them present only once. Comment on this clonotype: Antigen unknown.

The CDR3 spans 16 residues. Germline CDR1 and CDR2: SEHNR and FQNEAQ (reference sequence). V was clipped by 0 bases and J by 4 bases, with 16 bases between them. The same specimen was also included in a second study, on yellow fever vaccine responses in identical twins.

The receptor was derived from a woman in her late teens or twenties in good health. The sequenced sample consisted of CD8+ T cells sorted from blood. The V call is TRBV7-9, the J call TRBJ2-7; D is uncertain. This chain's CDR3 is CASSLADERLTYEQYF. The CDR3, as DNA: TGTGCCAGCAGCTTAGCGGACGAGCGCCTTACGTACGAGCAGTACTTC. Filled out from reference TRBV7-9 and TRBJ2-7, the complete variable domain reads DTGVSQNPRHKITKRGQNVTFRCDPISEHNRLYWYRQTLGQGPEFLTYFQNEAQLEKSRLLSDRFSAERPKGSFSTLEIQRTEQGDSAMYLCASSLADERLTYEQYFGPGTRLTVT.